The 6 T cell receptor beta chains below were found in one sample sequenced in a study of PD-1 blockade in mismatch repair-deficient tumors. The protocol was immunoSEQ multiplex PCR, while the TCRdb copy is restricted to in-frame clones and leaves out a portion. The sample carries 50,000 or so clones, around 77% recorded once. The material sequenced was PBMCs, taken before pembrolizumab treatment. These receptors were taken from an adult with mismatch repair-deficient cancer.

This chain links TRBV7-2 with TRBJ1-2, with 8 bases identical to TRBD1. This CDR3 comprises 15 residues. The V segment lost 5 bases and the J segment 5 bases; nucleotides outside the gene matches: 10. Per the germline V gene, CDR1 is SGHTA and CDR2 is FQGNSA. The CDR3, as DNA: TGTGCCAGCAGCGTCAGGGGGCAGGCTCAGTATGGCTACACCTTC. Protein sequence: CASSVRGQAQYGYTF.

This clone was recorded a few times. The chain is built from TRBV11-2 and TRBJ1-2; no clear D gene. Germline V gives CDR1 SGHAT, CDR2 FQNNGV. The V and J ends lost 5 bases and 4 bases respectively, with 14 bases between them. The CDR3 covers 14 residues. The CDR3 here is CASSANLGSYGYTF. DNA of the CDR3: TGTGCCAGCAGCGCAAACTTGGGGAGCTATGGCTACACCTTC. The variable domain in full, with the rest retrieved from reference TRBV11-2 and TRBJ1-2, is EAGVAQSPRYKIIEKRQSVAFWCNPISGHATLYWYQQILGQGPKLLIQFQNNGVVDDSQLPKDRFSAERLKGVDSTLKIQPAKLEDSAVYLCASSANLGSYGYTFGSGTRLTVV.

The chain carries TRBV6-5 and TRBJ1-5; maybe TRBD1 (6 bases). The CDR3 totals 14 residues. Trimming removed 5 bases from V and 5 bases from J, with 13 bases in between. CDR1 is MNHEY, CDR2 SVGAGI, per germline. The CDR3 bases are TGTGCCAGCAGTCCGACAGGTCTCCATCAGCCCCAGCATTTT. The encoded protein is CASSPTGLHQPQHF.

V is TRBV7-2 and J is TRBJ1-1; D remains ambiguous. Germline CDR1 is SGHTA and CDR2 is FQGNSA. Deletions cut 5 bases from V and 4 bases from J, with 11 bases between. The CDR3 sequence is 13 residues long. The CDR3 spells CASSRSRSTEAFF. Here the CDR3 DNA reads TGTGCCAGCAGCCGCTCGAGGAGCACTGAAGCTTTCTTT.

The chain couples TRBV5-1 to TRBJ2-4, with D possibly being TRBD1 or TRBD2 (5 bases each). The CDR3 totals 13 residues. V dropped 0 bases and J dropped 7 bases, with 8 bases sitting between them. Germline CDR1 is SGHRS and CDR2 is YFSETQ. CDR3 nucleotides: TGCGCCAGCAGCTTGGAGGGGACGAACATTCAGTACTTC. This codes for CASSLEGTNIQYF.

This clone was counted once. The chain recombines TRBV7-9 with TRBJ2-3; possibly TRBD2 for D (5 bases). Trimming took 5 bases from V and 3 from J, leaving 12 bases between them. CDR1 is SEHNR, CDR2 FQNEAQ, per germline (reference sequence). The CDR3 loop spans 14 amino acids. The CDR3 protein is CASSLIRETDTQYF. The CDR3 nucleotides read TGTGCCAGCAGCCTTATTCGGGAAACAGATACGCAGTATTTT.